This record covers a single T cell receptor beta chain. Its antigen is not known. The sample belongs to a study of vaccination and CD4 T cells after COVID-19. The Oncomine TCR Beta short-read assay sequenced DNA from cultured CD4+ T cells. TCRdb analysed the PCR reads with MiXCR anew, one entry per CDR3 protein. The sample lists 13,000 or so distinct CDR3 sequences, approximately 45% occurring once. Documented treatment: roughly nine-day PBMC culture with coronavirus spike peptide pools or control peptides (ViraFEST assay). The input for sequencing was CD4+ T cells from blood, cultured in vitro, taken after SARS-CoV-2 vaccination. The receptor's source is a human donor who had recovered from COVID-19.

The DNA for the CDR3 is TGTGCCAGCAGCTTAGTGTGGGCCCAAGAGACCCAGTACTTC. Amino acid sequence: CASSLVWAQETQYF. The chain has TRBV7-9 and TRBJ2-5, with D unclear. V lost 1 base to trimming and J lost 1 base, with 7 bases between them. The germline CDR1 and CDR2 sequences are SEHNR and FQNEAQ (reference sequence). This CDR3 comprises 14 residues.